This T cell receptor (beta chain) comes out of a study of blood T cell repertoires in COVID-19. Study-level information: Some COVID-19 samples were acute and others convalescent; all came from the United States, Italy and Spain.

The junction had 5 bases not matched to a gene; V was cut back by 2 bases and J by 5 bases. Germline V CDR1 and CDR2: SQVTM, ANQGSEA. This CDR3 contains 15 residues. Data came from immunoSEQ multiplex PCR; TCRdb stores just in-frame clones and leaves some out. The sample includes a few hundred thousand clones, 70% to 90% of them seen just once. Sample: peripheral blood. This rearrangement joins TRBV29-1 to TRBJ2-2; 10 bases fit TRBD2. The sequence was collected from a human donor in a cohort sampled during active COVID-19. The CDR3 protein is CSVERVAGGTGELFF. CDR3 nucleotide sequence: TGCAGCGTTGAAAGGGTAGCGGGGGGAACCGGGGAGCTGTTTTTT.